A single sample is the source of the 13 T cell receptor beta chains below, sequenced in a study of T cells in women clearing cervical HPV infection. Generated by immunoSEQ multiplex PCR, the TCRdb table keeps only in-frame clones and is missing some. Recorded for this sample: roughly 22,000 clones. The sequenced material came from blood buffy coat. All receptors derive from a woman aged 18 to 75 with a cervical HPV16 infection that either progressed to CIN3+ or cleared (not recorded which).

As concerns this clone: The read ends 3 residues shy of where the CDR3 ends; the end is completed using the germline J gene. The chain carries TRBV2 and TRBJ1-5; D not certain. Germline CDR1 and CDR2: SNHLY and FYNNEI. Trimming cost V 4 bases and J 4 bases, with 11 bases left between them. This CDR3 spans 14 amino acids. CDR3 in amino acids: CASSVRTGNQPQHF. The covered CDR3 bases are TGTGCCAGCAGTGTCCGGACTGGTAATCAGCCC.

About this clone itself: The sequence runs out 3 residues before the end of the CDR3; the remainder is reconstructed from the germline J gene. V and J are TRBV2 and TRBJ2-3; 8 bases are shared with TRBD2. The germline gives CDR1 SNHLY, CDR2 FYNNEI. The CDR3 covers 15 residues. J gave up 6 bases and V 4 bases, and 9 bases lay outside the gene matches. CDR3 bases read: TGTGCCAGCAGTGCCATCGGCGGGGGGTGGGATACG. Translating it yields CASSAIGGGWDT. In full, the CDR3 is CASSAIGGGWDTQYF.

Concerning this clone: The CDR3 is cut off 3 residues early in the read; its end comes from the germline J gene. V is TRBV18 and J is TRBJ2-3; 11 bases map to TRBD2. J was trimmed by 1 base and V by 1 base; bases with no gene match: 1. The CDR3 loop spans 16 amino acids. In germline, CDR1 is KGHSH, CDR2 LQKENI. The CDR3 protein is CASSPLLAGGTDTQYF. CDR3 DNA, as far as it was read: TGTGCCAGCTCACCACTACTAGCGGGGGGCACAGATACG.

Notes on this clone: Its ends do not fully match the called genes, so a read error is possible. The read ends 3 residues early relative to the CDR3; the germline J gene fills the gap. This sample includes further DNA sequences coding for the same CDR3. The chain combines TRBV7-9 with TRBJ2-1; TRBD2 might be the D (6 bases). Germline CDR1 reads SEHNR; CDR2 reads FQNEAQ (reference sequence). This CDR3 contains 15 residues. CDR3 loop: CASSLGGDGVREQFF. The CDR3 DNA, read in part, is TGTGCCAGCAGTTTAGGCGGGGACGGGGTTCGTGAG.

Points on this clone: Germline is not matched at one junction end, which may reflect a read error. The CDR3 goes on 3 residues after the read ends, and that part is filled in from the germline J gene. The chain joins TRBV4-2 to TRBJ1-2, with a possible D match to TRBD1 (5 bases). The CDR3 is 14 amino acids. Germline CDR1 is LGHNA and CDR2 is YNFKEQ. CDR3: CASSPLGGTYGYTF. CDR3 DNA, as far as it was read: TGCGCCAGCAGCCCGCTTGGGGGGACCTATGGC.

A word on this clone: Read sequence stops 3 residues before the CDR3 end, and the germline J gene provides the missing end. The chain links TRBV13 to TRBJ2-1, with TRBD2 matching over 10 bases. This CDR3 has 16 residues. Losses at the gene ends were 1 base for V and 8 bases for J; bases not matched to a gene: 8. Per germline, CDR1 PRHDT and CDR2 FYEKMQ (reference sequence). The CDR3: CASSLEVGLAFDEQFF. The part of the CDR3 DNA that was read is TGTGCCAGCAGCTTAGAGGTGGGACTAGCGTTTGATGAG.

As for this clone: The missing CDR3 end, 3 residues past where the read stops, is filled in from the germline J gene. The J gene is TRBJ1-3, the V gene TRBV7-2; D perhaps matches TRBD1 (5 bases). This CDR3 comprises 14 residues. Germline CDR1 and CDR2: SGHTA and FQGNSA. V shed 0 bases and J shed 9 bases, with 12 bases lying between them. The CDR3 bases that were read are TGTGCCAGCAGCTTAGCGATGAGGGGCGGCACC. This encodes CASSLAMRGGT. The CDR3 in its entirety is CASSLAMRGGTIYF.

As concerns this clone: Read sequence stops 3 residues before the CDR3 end, and the germline J gene provides the missing end. The genes are TRBV2 and TRBJ2-2, with 10 bases fitting TRBD2. The junction had 6 bases not matched to a gene; V was cut back by 4 bases and J by 4 bases. Germline loops: CDR1 SNHLY, CDR2 FYNNEI. The CDR3 has 16 residues. CDR3 in amino acids: CASSGQAGGPTGELFF. The sequenced part of the CDR3 DNA is TGTGCCAGCAGTGGGCAAGCGGGAGGGCCCACCGGGGAG.

The CDR3 protein is CASSFGGLTEAFF. The CDR3 DNA, read in part, is TGTGCCAGCAGTTTCGGGGGGCTCACTGAA. V is TRBV12-3 or TRBV12-4 and J is TRBJ1-1; possibly TRBD1 for D (6 bases). Sequencing ends 3 residues short of the CDR3 end; the germline J gene provides the rest. The CDR3 covers 13 residues. V lost 3 bases to trimming and J lost 4 bases, with 9 bases between them.

The CDR3 DNA, read in part, is TGTGCCAGCAGCTTAGAGGAGACGGGTTGGAGCATT. Amino acids: CASSLEETGWSI. The CDR3 in its entirety is CASSLEETGWSIAFF. V and J are TRBV7-9 and TRBJ1-1, with no clear D. The read finishes 3 residues shy of the CDR3 end, and the germline J gene is used to complete it. CDR1 and CDR2 from the germline V gene are SEHNR and FQNEAQ (reference sequence). CDR3 size: 15 residues.

Concerning this clone itself: The read ends 3 residues before the CDR3 terminus; that terminus is restored from the germline J gene. The V call is TRBV4-1, the J call TRBJ1-2, with 9 bases fitting TRBD1. J was trimmed by 7 bases and V by 2 bases; bases with no gene match: 8. Germline CDR1 reads MGHRA; CDR2 reads YSYEKL. The CDR3 totals 15 residues. Partial CDR3 DNA: TGCGCCAGCAGCCAACTCGGGGACAGGGTGGGTGGC. Its translation is CASSQLGDRVGG. The whole CDR3 protein is CASSQLGDRVGGYTF.

In regard to this clone: Within the sample, other DNA sequences also encode this same CDR3. The sequenced CDR3 bases are TGCGCCAGCAGCCAGGGGACTAGCGGGAGTAAAGAGACC. This translates into CASSQGTSGSKET. The entire CDR3 reads CASSQGTSGSKETQYF. This chain links TRBV4-1 with TRBJ2-5, with 14 bases that match TRBD2. The CDR3 goes on 3 residues after the read ends, and that part is filled in from the germline J gene. After removal of 3 bases from V and 3 bases from J, the junction contained 3 bases not matched to a gene. The CDR3 runs to 16 residues. CDR1 is MGHRA and CDR2 is YSYEKL in the germline V gene.

As regards this clone: The read halts 3 residues ahead of the CDR3 end, with the missing end drawn from the germline J gene. The rearrangement uses TRBV5-6 and TRBJ1-4; D possibly corresponds to TRBD1 (5 bases). Germline V gives CDR1 SGHDT, CDR2 YYEEEE. The CDR3 covers 15 residues. The CDR3: CASTHLRGVNSPLFF. CDR3 bases read: TGTGCCAGCACCCACCTGAGGGGAGTAAATTCACCA.